This T cell receptor (beta chain) was recovered during a study of T cells in women clearing cervical HPV infection. About the study: Cases: HPV16-related CIN3 or worse on histology, a couple of invasive cancers. No precancer developed; the control's incident HPV16 infection cleared within 12 months. With HLA typing for only a few women, HLA confounding remains possible.

Germline loops: CDR1 LGHNA, CDR2 YNFKEQ. CDR3 length: 16 residues. TCR beta CDR3 amplified by multiplex PCR from roughly 1,100 ng genomic DNA. Profiling relied on immunoSEQ multiplex PCR, and the TCRdb table lists in-frame clones only, not all of them. The specimen's table records about 20,000 clones. To note about this clone: The junction does not match germline at one end; this may be a read error. The read is 3 residues too short to cover the CDR3 end, so that end is filled in from the germline J gene.

Sequencing was done on a sample of blood buffy coat. The sequence was collected from a woman aged 18 to 75 with a cervical HPV16 infection that either progressed to CIN3+ or cleared (not recorded which). This chain connects TRBV4-2 to TRBJ1-1, with D possibly being TRBD1 (6 bases). The CDR3 loop is CASSPDSVGGGTEAFF. The CDR3 bases that were read are TGCGCCAGCAGCCCAGATTCGGTAGGGGGAGGCACTGAA.